What follows is one TCR beta chain and its context. As yet, its antigen is unknown. These data originate in a study of siplizumab effects on memory and regulatory T cells. Study-level points and caveats: It seemed that naive T cells were more diverse than memory cells and were major contributors to the alloresponse. Treatment with siplizumab left mappable alloreactive CD4+ clones averaging approximately 69% Treg-derived, compared with around 26% in controls.

Germline assignment: CDR1 MNHEY and CDR2 SMNVEV (reference sequence). This CDR3 has 15 amino acids. Trimming took 5 bases from V and 3 from J; bases not matched to a gene: 1. The assay covered 100,000 or so TCR templates per sample. Using immunoSEQ multiplex PCR, the repertoire was profiled, and TCRdb retains in-frame clones only, with some absent. The sample contains around 100,000 clones, more than 90% of which appear only once. The sequence was collected from a human donor in good health. Sequencing used CD4+ T cells sorted from blood. The chain recombines TRBV27 with TRBJ2-1; 13 nucleotides line up with TRBD2. This CDR3 is CASSGTSGVYNEQFF. The CDR3 DNA sequence: TGTGCCAGCAGTGGGACTAGCGGGGTCTACAATGAGCAGTTCTTC.